The clone carrying this T cell receptor (beta chain) was seen a few times. Antigen unknown. The sample originates from a study of cytomegalovirus exposure and HLA in healthy donors. V was clipped by 5 bases and J by 1 base, with 8 bases between them. The CDR3 spans 13 residues. Germline V gene sequence: CDR1 SGHTA, CDR2 FQGTGA. The assay was immunoSEQ multiplex PCR, and TCRdb's table has in-frame clones only and misses some. The sample lists around 120,000 clones; roughly 90% were seen once. General study points: Within the approximately 110 validation repertoires, first-cohort TCR clusters tended to co-occur, according to a later analysis.

V is TRBV7-3 and J is TRBJ1-1, with a tentative D call TRBD1 (6 bases). This TCR was recovered from a young woman in good health and CMV-seronegative. Sequencing was carried out using PBMCs. The CDR3, as DNA: TGTGCCAGCAGCCAGGGACAGAACACTGAAGCTTTCTTT. This translates into CASSQGQNTEAFF. The whole variable domain, filled in from reference TRBV7-3 and TRBJ1-1, reads GAGVSQTPSNKVTEKGKYVELRCDPISGHTALYWYRQSLGQGPEFLIYFQGTGAADDSGLPNDRFFAVRPEGSVSTLKIQRTERGDSAVYLCASSQGQNTEAFFGQGTRLTVV.